This T cell receptor beta chain originates from a study of cytomegalovirus exposure and HLA in healthy donors. PCR primers comprised 60 Vbeta and 13 Jbeta primers. Method: immunoSEQ multiplex PCR; TCRdb's copy keeps in-frame clones and lacks some. Of more than 95,000 clones in the sample, approximately 74% were seen once. Trimming removed 6 bases from V and 5 bases from J, with 14 bases in between. Germline V gives CDR1 SSHAT, CDR2 FNYEAQ (reference sequence). The CDR3 has 13 amino acids. The chain employs TRBV7-7 and TRBJ2-7; the D gene is possibly TRBD1 (5 bases). Sample: PBMCs. This TCR derives from a man aged 35-49 years in good health and CMV-seropositive. CDR3 in amino acids: CASSPDRGNEQYF. CDR3 in DNA: TGTGCCAGCAGTCCCGACAGAGGCAACGAGCAGTACTTC.